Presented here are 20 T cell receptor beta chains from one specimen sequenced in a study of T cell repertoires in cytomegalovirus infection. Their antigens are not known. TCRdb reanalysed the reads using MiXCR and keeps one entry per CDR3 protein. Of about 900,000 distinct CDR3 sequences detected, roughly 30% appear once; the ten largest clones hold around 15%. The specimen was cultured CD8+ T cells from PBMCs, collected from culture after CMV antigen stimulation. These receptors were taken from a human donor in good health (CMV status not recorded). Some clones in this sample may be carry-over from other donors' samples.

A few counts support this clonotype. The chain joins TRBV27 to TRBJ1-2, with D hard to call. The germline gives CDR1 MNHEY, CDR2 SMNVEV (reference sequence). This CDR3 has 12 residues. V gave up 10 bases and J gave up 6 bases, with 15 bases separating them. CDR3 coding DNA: TGTGCCACCTCGGACGGGCCGAATGGCTACACCTTC. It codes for CATSDGPNGYTF.

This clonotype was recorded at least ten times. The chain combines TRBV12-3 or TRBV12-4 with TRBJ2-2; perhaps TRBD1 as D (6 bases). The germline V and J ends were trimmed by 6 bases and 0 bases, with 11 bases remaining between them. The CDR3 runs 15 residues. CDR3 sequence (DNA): TGTGCCAGCAGGGACGGACAGACGAACACCGGGGAGCTGTTTTTT. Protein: CASRDGQTNTGELFF.

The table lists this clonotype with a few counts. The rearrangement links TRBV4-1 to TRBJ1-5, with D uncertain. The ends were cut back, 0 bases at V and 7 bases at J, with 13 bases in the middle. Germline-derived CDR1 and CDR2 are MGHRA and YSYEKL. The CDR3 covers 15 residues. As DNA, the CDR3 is TGCGCCAGCAGCCAAGAAGGAACTAGGCTCCAGCCCCAGCATTTT. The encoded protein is CASSQEGTRLQPQHF.

The CDR3 loop reads CASSLFSGAHNEQFF. The CDR3 coding sequence is TGTGCCAGCAGCTTATTCAGCGGGGCCCACAATGAGCAGTTCTTC. J is TRBJ2-1 and V is TRBV13, with 7 bases fitting TRBD2. CDR1 PRHDT and CDR2 FYEKMQ come from the germline V gene (reference sequence). The ends lost 2 bases at V and 5 bases at J; junction bases unmatched: 6. The CDR3 spans 15 residues.

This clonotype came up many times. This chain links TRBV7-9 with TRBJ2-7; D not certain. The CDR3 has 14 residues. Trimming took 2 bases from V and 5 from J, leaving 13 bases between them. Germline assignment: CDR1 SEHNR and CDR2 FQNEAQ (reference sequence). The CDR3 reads CASSLPGTLHEQYF. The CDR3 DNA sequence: TGTGCCAGCAGCTTACCGGGCACACTCCACGAGCAGTACTTC.

The CDR3 nucleotides are TGCGCCAGCAGCTTGGCCGAGGGGCCAGCGGAAGGAGAGACCCAGTACTTC. Protein product: CASSLAEGPAEGETQYF. The J gene is TRBJ2-5, the V gene TRBV5-1; perhaps D is TRBD1 or TRBD2 (5 bases each). The CDR3 has 17 residues. The V end was cut by 0 bases, the J end by 4 bases, with 19 bases between. Germline V CDR1 and CDR2: SGHRS, YFSETQ.

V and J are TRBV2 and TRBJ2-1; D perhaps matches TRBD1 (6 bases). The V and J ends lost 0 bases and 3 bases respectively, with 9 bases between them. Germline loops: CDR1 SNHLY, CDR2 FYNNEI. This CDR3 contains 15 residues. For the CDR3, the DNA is TGTGCCAGCAGTGAAGCCAGGGGTGGCTACAATGAGCAGTTCTTC. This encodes CASSEARGGYNEQFF.

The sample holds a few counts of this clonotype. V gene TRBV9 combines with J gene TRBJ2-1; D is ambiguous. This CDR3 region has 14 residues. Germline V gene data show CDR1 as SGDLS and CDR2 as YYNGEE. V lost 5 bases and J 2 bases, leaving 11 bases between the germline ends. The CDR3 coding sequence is TGTGCCAGCAGTCCCCAGGCCCCCTACAATGAGCAGTTCTTC. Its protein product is CASSPQAPYNEQFF.

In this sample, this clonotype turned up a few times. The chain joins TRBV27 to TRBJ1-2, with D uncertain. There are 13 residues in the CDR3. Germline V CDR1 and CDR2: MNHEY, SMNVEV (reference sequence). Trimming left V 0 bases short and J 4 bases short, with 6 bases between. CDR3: CASSLSYGYGYTF. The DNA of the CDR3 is TGTGCCAGCAGTTTATCCTACGGCTATGGCTACACCTTC.

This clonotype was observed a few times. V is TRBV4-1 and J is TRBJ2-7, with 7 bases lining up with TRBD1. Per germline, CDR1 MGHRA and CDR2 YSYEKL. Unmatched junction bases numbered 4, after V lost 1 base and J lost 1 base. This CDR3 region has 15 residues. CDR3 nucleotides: TGCGCCAGCAGCCAAGCTGCGACAGGGTCCTACGAGCAGTACGTC. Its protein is CASSQAATGSYEQYV.

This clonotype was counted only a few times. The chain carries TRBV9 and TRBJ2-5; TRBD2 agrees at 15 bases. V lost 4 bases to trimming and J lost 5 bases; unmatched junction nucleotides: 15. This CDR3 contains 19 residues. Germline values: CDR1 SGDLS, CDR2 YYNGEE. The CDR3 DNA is TGTGCCAGCAGCCCCCCAACCGGGACTAGCGGGGGGCCGAGGGAGACCCAGTACTTC. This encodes CASSPPTGTSGGPRETQYF.

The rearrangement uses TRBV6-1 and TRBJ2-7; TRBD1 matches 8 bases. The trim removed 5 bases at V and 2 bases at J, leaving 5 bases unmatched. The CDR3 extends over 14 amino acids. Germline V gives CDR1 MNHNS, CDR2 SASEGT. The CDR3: CASSTRDRTYEQYF. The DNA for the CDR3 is TGTGCCAGCAGTACCCGGGACAGGACCTACGAGCAGTACTTC.

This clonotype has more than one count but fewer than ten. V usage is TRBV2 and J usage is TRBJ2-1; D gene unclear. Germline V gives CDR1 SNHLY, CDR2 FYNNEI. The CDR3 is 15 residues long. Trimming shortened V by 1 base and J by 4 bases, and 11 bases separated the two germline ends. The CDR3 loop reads CASSEGWSNYNEQFF. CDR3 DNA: TGTGCCAGCAGTGAAGGGTGGAGCAATTACAATGAGCAGTTCTTC.

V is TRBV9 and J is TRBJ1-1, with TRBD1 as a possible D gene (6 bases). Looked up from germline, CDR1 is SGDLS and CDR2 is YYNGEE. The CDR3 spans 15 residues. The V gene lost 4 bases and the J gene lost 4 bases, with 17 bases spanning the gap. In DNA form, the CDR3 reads TGTGCCAGCAGCCCGAGTGCGGGGGCGGGCACTGAAGCTTTCTTT. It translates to CASSPSAGAGTEAFF.

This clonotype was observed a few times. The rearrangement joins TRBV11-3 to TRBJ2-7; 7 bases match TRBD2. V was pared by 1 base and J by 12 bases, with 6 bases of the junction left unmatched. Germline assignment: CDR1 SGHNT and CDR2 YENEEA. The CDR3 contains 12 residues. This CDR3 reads CASSLVGGQLYF. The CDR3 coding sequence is TGTGCCAGCAGCTTAGTGGGAGGGCAGTTGTACTTC.

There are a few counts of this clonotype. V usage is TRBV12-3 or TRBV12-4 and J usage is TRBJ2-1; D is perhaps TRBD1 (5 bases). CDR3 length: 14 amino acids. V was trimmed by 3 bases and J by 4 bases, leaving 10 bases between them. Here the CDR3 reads CASSFVYRYNEQFF. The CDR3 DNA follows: TGTGCCAGCAGTTTTGTGTACAGGTACAATGAGCAGTTCTTC.

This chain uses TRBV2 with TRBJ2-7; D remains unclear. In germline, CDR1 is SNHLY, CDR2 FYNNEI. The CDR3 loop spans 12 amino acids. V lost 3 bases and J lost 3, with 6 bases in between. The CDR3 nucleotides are TGTGCCAGCAGTGAGGATTACTACGAGCAGTACGTC. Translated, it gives CASSEDYYEQYV.

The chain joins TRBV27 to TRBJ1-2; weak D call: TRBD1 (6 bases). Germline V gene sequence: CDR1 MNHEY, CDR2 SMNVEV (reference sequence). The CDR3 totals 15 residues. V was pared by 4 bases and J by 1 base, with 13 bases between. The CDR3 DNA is TGTGCCAGCAGTTCACGGACAGATTTTAACTATGGCTACACCTTC. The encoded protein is CASSSRTDFNYGYTF.

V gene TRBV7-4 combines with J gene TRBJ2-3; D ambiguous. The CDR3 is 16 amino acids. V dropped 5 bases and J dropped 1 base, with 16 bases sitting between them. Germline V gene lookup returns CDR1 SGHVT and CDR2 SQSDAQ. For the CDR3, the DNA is TGTGCCAGCAGCCCTTCAGTCGGTGCGGGCACAGATACGCAGTATTTT. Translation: CASSPSVGAGTDTQYF.

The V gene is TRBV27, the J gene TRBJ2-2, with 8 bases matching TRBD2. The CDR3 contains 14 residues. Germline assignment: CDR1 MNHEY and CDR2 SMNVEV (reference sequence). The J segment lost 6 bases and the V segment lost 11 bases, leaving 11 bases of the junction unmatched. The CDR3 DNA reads TGTGCCTCCGGTGGGGGCGGGGGGCCCGGGGAGCTGTTTTTT. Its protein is CASGGGGGPGELFF.